Following are 4 T cell receptor beta chains from one sample sequenced in a study of CD8 T cells in ankylosing spondylitis. TCRdb re-derived calls from the 5' RACE reads in MiXCR, one entry per CDR3 protein. The repertoire holds around 300,000 distinct CDR3 sequences, 9.5% to 13% seen once, with roughly 9.2% in the top ten. Material: blood, either unsorted or a sorted T cell fraction (not recorded which). These TCRs come from a female donor with ankylosing spondylitis or in good health (not recorded which).

This clonotype has a count of ten or more. V is TRBV28 and J is TRBJ1-4; weak D call: TRBD1 (5 bases). Germline V lookup: CDR1 MDHEN, CDR2 SYDVKM. Trimming pared 7 bases from V and 4 bases from J, leaving 13 bases between. CDR3 length: 14 residues. CDR3 in DNA: TGTGCCAGCAATATTGGGGGATTTAATGAAAAACTGTTTTTT. This codes for CASNIGGFNEKLFF.

The J gene is TRBJ1-6, the V gene TRBV19, with a possible D match to TRBD1 (6 bases). The CDR3 length is 13 residues. Trimming stripped 11 bases from V and 8 bases from J, with 16 bases between. In germline, CDR1 is LNHDA, CDR2 SQIVND (reference sequence). The CDR3 spells CAGAQGGDSPLHF. CDR3 DNA sequence: TGTGCCGGAGCACAGGGAGGAGATTCACCCCTCCACTTT.

This clonotype was observed at least ten times. The chain links TRBV3-2 to TRBJ2-1. TRBV3-2 is tagged as a pseudogene. This CDR3 is 15 amino acids long. Here the CDR3 DNA reads TGTGCCAGCAGCCTGGGATCCACCTCCTACAATGAGCAGTTCTTC. Encoded protein: CASSLGSTSYNEQFF.

In its sample, this clonotype was seen many times. The CDR3 spells CASTPSGTSLYNEQFF. CDR3 DNA: TGTGCCAGTACCCCGAGCGGGACTAGCTTGTACAATGAGCAGTTCTTC. The chain is built from TRBV19 and TRBJ2-1; 9 nucleotides line up with TRBD2. V was clipped by 7 bases and J by 4 bases; unmatched bases: 11. This CDR3 region has 16 residues. CDR1 is LNHDA, CDR2 SQIVND, per germline (reference sequence).